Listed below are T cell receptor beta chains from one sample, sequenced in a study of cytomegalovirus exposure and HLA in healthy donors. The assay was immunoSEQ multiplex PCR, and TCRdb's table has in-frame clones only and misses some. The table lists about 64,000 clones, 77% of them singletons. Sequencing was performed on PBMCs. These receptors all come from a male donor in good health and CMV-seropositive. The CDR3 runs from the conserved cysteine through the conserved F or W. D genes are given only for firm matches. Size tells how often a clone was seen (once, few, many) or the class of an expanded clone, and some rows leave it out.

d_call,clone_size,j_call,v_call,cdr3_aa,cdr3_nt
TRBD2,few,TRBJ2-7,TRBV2,CASSSQILAGVPYEQYF,TGTGCCAGCAGTTCCCAGATTCTAGCGGGGGTTCCCTACGAGCAGTACTTC
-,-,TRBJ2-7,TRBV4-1,CASSQDSSPSPREQYF,TGCGCCAGCAGCCAGGACAGTTCTCCATCCCCTCGGGAGCAGTACTTC
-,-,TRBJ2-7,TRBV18,CASSPGAGDEQYF,TGTGCCAGCTCACCAGGGGCAGGGGACGAGCAGTACTTC
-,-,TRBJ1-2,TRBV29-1,CSVGPGDNYGYTF,TGCAGCGTTGGCCCAGGGGACAACTATGGCTACACCTTC
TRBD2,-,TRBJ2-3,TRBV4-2,CASSREVVAGSRTDTQYF,TGTGCCAGCAGCCGGGAGGTGGTAGCGGGCTCTCGCACAGATACGCAGTATTTT
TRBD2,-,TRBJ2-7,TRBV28,CASSLRRGGRAYEQYF,TGTGCCAGCAGTCTACGTCGGGGGGGCAGGGCCTACGAGCAGTACTTC
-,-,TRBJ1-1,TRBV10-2,CASSSQGNTEAFF,TGCGCCAGCAGCTCACAGGGGAACACTGAAGCTTTCTTT
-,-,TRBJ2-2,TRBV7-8,CASSLALNTGELFF,TGTGCCAGCAGCTTAGCTCTGAACACCGGGGAGCTGTTTTTT
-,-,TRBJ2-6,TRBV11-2,CASSLRGSGANVLTF,TGTGCCAGCAGCTTACGGGGATCTGGGGCCAACGTCCTGACTTTC
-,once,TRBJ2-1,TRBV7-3,CASSSRRSSYNEQFF,TGTGCCAGCAGCAGCAGACGGAGCTCCTACAATGAGCAGTTCTTC
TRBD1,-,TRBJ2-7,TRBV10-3,CAISATGGPYEQYF,TGTGCCATCAGTGCCACAGGGGGTCCCTACGAGCAGTACTTC
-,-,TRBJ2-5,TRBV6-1,CASSPSRAQYF,TGTGCCAGCAGCCCTAGTAGAGCCCAGTACTTC
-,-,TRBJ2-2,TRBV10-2,CASSEGRRSGELFF,TGCGCCAGCAGTGAAGGCAGGCGATCCGGGGAGCTGTTTTTT
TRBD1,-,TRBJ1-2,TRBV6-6,CASNLQGAHYGYTF,TGTGCCAGCAACCTACAGGGGGCGCACTATGGCTACACCTTC
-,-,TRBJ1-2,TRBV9,CASSVIGANYGYTF,TGTGCCAGCAGCGTAATAGGGGCTAACTATGGCTACACCTTC
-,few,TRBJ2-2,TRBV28,CASRGATGEGGELFF,TGTGCCAGCCGGGGGGCGACAGGGGAAGGCGGGGAGCTGTTTTTT
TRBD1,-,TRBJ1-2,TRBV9,CASSVGDRTYGYTF,TGTGCCAGCAGCGTGGGGGACAGGACCTATGGCTACACCTTC
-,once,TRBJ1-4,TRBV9,CASSVGEEGIEKLFF,TGTGCCAGCAGCGTAGGGGAGGAGGGGATTGAAAAACTGTTTTTT
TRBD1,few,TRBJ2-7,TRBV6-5,CASRRWTGYYEQYF,TGTGCCAGCAGAAGATGGACAGGGTATTACGAGCAGTACTTC
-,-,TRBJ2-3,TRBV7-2,CASSAAGGADTQYF,TGTGCCAGCAGCGCAGCGGGCGGGGCGGATACGCAGTATTTT
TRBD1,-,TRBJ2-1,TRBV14,CASSHFTGGYEQFF,TGTGCCAGCAGCCACTTCACAGGGGGCTATGAGCAGTTCTTC
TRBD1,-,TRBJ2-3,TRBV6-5,CASSLPGTGGTDTQYF,TGTGCCAGCAGTTTACCCGGGACAGGGGGCACAGATACGCAGTATTTT
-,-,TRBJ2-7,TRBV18,CASSQYPAPSSNKIYEQYF,TGTGCCAGCTCACAATATCCGGCCCCTAGCTCAAACAAAATCTACGAGCAGTACTTC
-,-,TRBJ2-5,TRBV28,CASSLEETQYF,TGTGCCAGCAGTTTAGAGGAGACCCAGTACTTC
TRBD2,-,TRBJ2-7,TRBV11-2,CASSLGEPSGSYEQYF,TGTGCCAGCAGCTTAGGTGAGCCTAGCGGCTCCTACGAGCAGTACTTC
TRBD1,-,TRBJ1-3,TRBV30,CAWTPGTGIGNTIYF,TGTGCCTGGACGCCCGGGACAGGGATTGGGAACACCATATATTTT
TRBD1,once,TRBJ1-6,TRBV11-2,CASSFQTGTYNSPLHF,TGTGCCAGCAGCTTCCAGACAGGGACCTATAATTCACCCCTCCACTTT
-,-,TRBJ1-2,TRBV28,CASSPGFRDGYTF,TGTGCCAGCAGTCCAGGGTTTAGGGATGGCTACACCTTC
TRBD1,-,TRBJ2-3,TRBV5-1,CASSSGQGTDTQYF,TGCGCCAGCAGCTCCGGACAGGGCACAGATACGCAGTATTTT
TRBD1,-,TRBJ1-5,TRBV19,CASSPNRGHQPQHF,TGTGCCAGTAGTCCTAACAGGGGTCATCAGCCCCAGCATTTT
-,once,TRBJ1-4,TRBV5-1,CASSTGHATNEKLFF,TGCGCCAGCAGTACAGGGCATGCAACTAATGAAAAACTGTTTTTT
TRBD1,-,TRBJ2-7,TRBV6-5,CASSYAQGVRYEQYF,TGTGCCAGCAGTTACGCCCAGGGGGTGAGGTACGAGCAGTACTTC
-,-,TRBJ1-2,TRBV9,CASSVTSTGTGGYTF,TGTGCCAGCAGCGTAACCTCAACAGGGACCGGTGGCTACACCTTC
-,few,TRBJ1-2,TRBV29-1,CSVASGSQGYTF,TGCAGCGTCGCTTCAGGGTCCCAAGGCTACACCTTC
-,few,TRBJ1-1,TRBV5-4,CASSLKSTGNTEAFF,TGTGCCAGCAGCTTGAAGTCGACAGGGAACACTGAAGCTTTCTTT
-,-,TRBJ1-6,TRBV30,CAWSVRGRTLHF,TGTGCCTGGAGTGTCCGGGGAAGAACCCTCCACTTT
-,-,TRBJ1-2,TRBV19,CASNGERRGLMGGYTF,TGTGCCAGTAACGGAGAGCGACGGGGACTTATGGGTGGCTACACCTTC
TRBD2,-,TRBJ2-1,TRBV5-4,CASSRAGGRSYNEQFF,TGTGCCAGCAGCCGAGCGGGGGGCCGCTCCTACAATGAGCAGTTCTTC
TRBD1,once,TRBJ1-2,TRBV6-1,CASSEPGGYGYTF,TGTGCCAGCAGTGAACCAGGGGGCTATGGCTACACCTTC
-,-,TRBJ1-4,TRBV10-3,CAISESVEKLFF,TGTGCCATCAGTGAAAGCGTCGAAAAACTGTTTTTT
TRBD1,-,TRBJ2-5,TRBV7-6,CASSSGQGLETQYF,TGTGCCAGCAGCTCCGGACAGGGGTTAGAGACCCAGTACTTC
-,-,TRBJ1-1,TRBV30,CAWSRQANTEAFF,TGTGCCTGGAGTCGGCAGGCCAACACTGAAGCTTTCTTT
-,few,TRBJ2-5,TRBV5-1,CASGKGLSKETQYF,TGCGCCAGCGGCAAGGGACTCTCTAAAGAGACCCAGTACTTC
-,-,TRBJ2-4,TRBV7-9,CASSFDDQAIQYF,TGTGCCAGCAGCTTCGACGATCAGGCCATTCAGTACTTC
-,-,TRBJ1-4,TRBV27,CASSWGGSPNEKLFF,TGTGCCAGCAGCTGGGGGGGGTCTCCTAATGAAAAACTGTTTTTT
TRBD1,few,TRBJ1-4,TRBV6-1,CASRRPGQGNEKLFF,TGTGCCAGCAGACGCCCGGGACAGGGGAATGAAAAACTGTTTTTT
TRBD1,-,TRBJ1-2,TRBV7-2,CASSKDRGSVGYTF,TGTGCCAGCAGCAAGGACAGGGGCTCGGTTGGCTACACCTTC
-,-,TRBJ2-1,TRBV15,CATSGDGTRYNEQFF,TGTGCCACCAGCGGAGACGGGACTCGTTACAATGAGCAGTTCTTC